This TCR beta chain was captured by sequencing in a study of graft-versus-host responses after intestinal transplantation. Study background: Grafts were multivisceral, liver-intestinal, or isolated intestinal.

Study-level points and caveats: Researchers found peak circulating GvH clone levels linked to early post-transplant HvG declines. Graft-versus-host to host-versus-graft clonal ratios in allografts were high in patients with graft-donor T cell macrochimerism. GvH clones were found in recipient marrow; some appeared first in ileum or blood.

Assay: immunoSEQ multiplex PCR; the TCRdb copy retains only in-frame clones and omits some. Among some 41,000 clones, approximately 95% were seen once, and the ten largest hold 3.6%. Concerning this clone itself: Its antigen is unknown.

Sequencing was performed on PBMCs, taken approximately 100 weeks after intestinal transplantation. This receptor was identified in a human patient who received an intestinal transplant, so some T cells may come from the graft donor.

CDR3 nucleotide sequence: TGTGCCAGCACCCAGGGGGGGCGCGGGGGCACAGATACGCAGTATTTT. Residues: CASTQGGRGGTDTQYF. The chain couples TRBV7-9 to TRBJ2-3, with D perhaps matching TRBD1 or TRBD2 (7 bases each). V lost 7 bases to trimming and J lost 1 base, with 18 bases between them. The V gene's germline CDR1 is SEHNR and CDR2 FQNEAQ (reference sequence). The CDR3 sequence is 16 residues long.